This T cell receptor (beta chain) appears in the sequencing data of a study of OX40 agonist ivuxolimab in advanced cancers. General notes on the study: The costimulatory receptor OX40 (CD134) was targeted by ivuxolimab, a fully human IgG2 agonistic monoclonal antibody. Of the approximately 54 patients in dose escalation, 19 had hepatocellular carcinoma, roughly 15 had melanoma, 9 had renal cell carcinoma and 9 had head and neck cancer. Patients were allowed to have had prior anti-PD-1, anti-PD-L1 or anti-CTLA-4 therapy, and 40% of the dose-escalation patients had previously received checkpoint inhibitors. Intravenous ivuxolimab was administered to patients every 2 weeks at six dose levels: 0.01, 0.1, 0.3, 1.5, 3 and 10 mg/kg. The purpose of peripheral TCRbeta sequencing was to test whether ivuxolimab changed TCR sequence diversity and led to clonal T-cell expansion. The paper covers the monotherapy dose-escalation part of the phase I ivuxolimab trial, which included N of about 50 patients. Partial responses occurred in three dose-escalation patients: two with cutaneous melanoma and one with hepatocellular carcinoma. In the dose-escalation cohort, roughly 80% of patients were male, and the mean age was around 60 years, with a range of 23 to 79. Study-level results and caveats: Low levels of normalized T-cell clonal expansion were also seen in some nonresponding patients. In partial responders in the 0.1-3.0 mg/kg groups, normalized peripheral clonal expansion was found to be among the lowest, especially among CD8+ T cells. After ivuxolimab, CD8+ T cells had more expanded clones than CD4+ T cells on average. Clonal expansion of both CD4+ and CD8+ blood T cells was observed from baseline to week 6 at doses 0.1 to 3.0 mg/kg. Which antigens the clonally expanded peripheral T cells were specific for was not determined.

A remark on this clone: Its antigen remains unidentified. The input lacks base qualities; no much larger clone sits a single base away.

The trial excluded patients who had a history of autoimmune disease or were on systemic immunosuppression. Peripheral blood for TCR sequencing was collected from all dose cohorts at baseline, on cycle 4 day 1, and on cycle 7 day 1. The samples were taken from a phase I, first-in-human, multicenter, open-label dose-escalation trial of ivuxolimab. Adults with locally advanced or metastatic melanoma, renal cell carcinoma, hepatocellular carcinoma or head and neck squamous cell carcinoma were enrolled in the trial. CD4+ and CD8+ T cells were sorted separately from peripheral blood before TCR sequencing. V and J lose 0 bases and 3 bases, and a span of 6 bases separates them. The germline V gene provides CDR1 LGHNA and CDR2 YSLEER. The CDR3 contains 13 residues, cysteine and phenylalanine counted. Here the CDR3 DNA is all that survives: 39 bases in frame from base 1. For sequencing of the TCRbeta CDR3 region, genomic DNA was extracted from the sorted cells. The immunoSEQ Assay was used to sequence the TCRbeta CDR3 regions. TCRdb re-hosts the immuneACCESS table, in-frame sequences only. Its copies lack some clones; in the studies checked, an unresolved V gene accounts for under half of them, and the cause for the rest is not known. A total of 79,000 or so clones appear in this sample, about 90% of them only once. The top ten hold around 1.5% of the sample.

This TCR was sampled from an adult with an advanced solid tumor such as melanoma, head and neck, liver or kidney cancer. The rearranged chain carries TRBV4-3 and TRBJ2-7, with TRBD1 as a weak D call on 6 bases. The sequenced sample was CD4+ or CD8+ T cells sorted from blood, obtained in a trial of the OX40 agonist ivuxolimab. CDR3 sequence: CASSQEQGYEQYF. The base sequence is TGCGCCAGCAGCCAAGAACAGGGCTACGAGCAGTACTTC.